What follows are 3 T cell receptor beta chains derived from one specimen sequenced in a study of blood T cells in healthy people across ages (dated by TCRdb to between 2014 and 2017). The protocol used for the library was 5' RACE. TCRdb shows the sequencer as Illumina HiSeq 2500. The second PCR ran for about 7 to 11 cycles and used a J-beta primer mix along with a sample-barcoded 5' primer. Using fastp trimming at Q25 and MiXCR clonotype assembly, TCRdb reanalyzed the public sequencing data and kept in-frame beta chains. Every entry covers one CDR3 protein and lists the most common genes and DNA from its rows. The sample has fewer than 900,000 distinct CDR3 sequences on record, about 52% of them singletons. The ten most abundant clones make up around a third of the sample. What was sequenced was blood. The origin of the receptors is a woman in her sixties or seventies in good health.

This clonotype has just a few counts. The CDR3: CASSPEGLFTTYEQYF. The CDR3 nucleotides are TGCGCCAGCAGCCCTGAAGGACTATTTACGACCTACGAGCAGTACTTC. The chain joins TRBV5-1 to TRBJ2-7, with a weak D call TRBD2 (6 bases). Between the trimmed V and J ends, which lost 4 bases and 2 bases, there was a span of 19 bases. The CDR3 is 16 residues long. Germline values: CDR1 SGHRS, CDR2 YFSETQ.

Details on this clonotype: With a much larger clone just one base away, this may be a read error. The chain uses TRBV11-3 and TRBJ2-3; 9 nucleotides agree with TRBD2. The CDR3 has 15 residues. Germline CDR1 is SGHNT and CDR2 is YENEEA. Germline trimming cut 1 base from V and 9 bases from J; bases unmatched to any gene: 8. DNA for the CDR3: TGTGCCAGCAGCTTAGGCGGGAGGGCTTCTGGCACGCAGTATTTT. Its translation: CASSLGGRASGTQYF.

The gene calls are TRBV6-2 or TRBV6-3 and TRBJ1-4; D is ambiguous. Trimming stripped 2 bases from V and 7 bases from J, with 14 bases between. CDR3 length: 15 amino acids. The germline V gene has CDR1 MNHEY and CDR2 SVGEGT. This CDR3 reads CASSYGEATTEKLFF. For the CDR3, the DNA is TGTGCCAGCAGTTACGGTGAGGCGACGACTGAAAAACTGTTTTTT.